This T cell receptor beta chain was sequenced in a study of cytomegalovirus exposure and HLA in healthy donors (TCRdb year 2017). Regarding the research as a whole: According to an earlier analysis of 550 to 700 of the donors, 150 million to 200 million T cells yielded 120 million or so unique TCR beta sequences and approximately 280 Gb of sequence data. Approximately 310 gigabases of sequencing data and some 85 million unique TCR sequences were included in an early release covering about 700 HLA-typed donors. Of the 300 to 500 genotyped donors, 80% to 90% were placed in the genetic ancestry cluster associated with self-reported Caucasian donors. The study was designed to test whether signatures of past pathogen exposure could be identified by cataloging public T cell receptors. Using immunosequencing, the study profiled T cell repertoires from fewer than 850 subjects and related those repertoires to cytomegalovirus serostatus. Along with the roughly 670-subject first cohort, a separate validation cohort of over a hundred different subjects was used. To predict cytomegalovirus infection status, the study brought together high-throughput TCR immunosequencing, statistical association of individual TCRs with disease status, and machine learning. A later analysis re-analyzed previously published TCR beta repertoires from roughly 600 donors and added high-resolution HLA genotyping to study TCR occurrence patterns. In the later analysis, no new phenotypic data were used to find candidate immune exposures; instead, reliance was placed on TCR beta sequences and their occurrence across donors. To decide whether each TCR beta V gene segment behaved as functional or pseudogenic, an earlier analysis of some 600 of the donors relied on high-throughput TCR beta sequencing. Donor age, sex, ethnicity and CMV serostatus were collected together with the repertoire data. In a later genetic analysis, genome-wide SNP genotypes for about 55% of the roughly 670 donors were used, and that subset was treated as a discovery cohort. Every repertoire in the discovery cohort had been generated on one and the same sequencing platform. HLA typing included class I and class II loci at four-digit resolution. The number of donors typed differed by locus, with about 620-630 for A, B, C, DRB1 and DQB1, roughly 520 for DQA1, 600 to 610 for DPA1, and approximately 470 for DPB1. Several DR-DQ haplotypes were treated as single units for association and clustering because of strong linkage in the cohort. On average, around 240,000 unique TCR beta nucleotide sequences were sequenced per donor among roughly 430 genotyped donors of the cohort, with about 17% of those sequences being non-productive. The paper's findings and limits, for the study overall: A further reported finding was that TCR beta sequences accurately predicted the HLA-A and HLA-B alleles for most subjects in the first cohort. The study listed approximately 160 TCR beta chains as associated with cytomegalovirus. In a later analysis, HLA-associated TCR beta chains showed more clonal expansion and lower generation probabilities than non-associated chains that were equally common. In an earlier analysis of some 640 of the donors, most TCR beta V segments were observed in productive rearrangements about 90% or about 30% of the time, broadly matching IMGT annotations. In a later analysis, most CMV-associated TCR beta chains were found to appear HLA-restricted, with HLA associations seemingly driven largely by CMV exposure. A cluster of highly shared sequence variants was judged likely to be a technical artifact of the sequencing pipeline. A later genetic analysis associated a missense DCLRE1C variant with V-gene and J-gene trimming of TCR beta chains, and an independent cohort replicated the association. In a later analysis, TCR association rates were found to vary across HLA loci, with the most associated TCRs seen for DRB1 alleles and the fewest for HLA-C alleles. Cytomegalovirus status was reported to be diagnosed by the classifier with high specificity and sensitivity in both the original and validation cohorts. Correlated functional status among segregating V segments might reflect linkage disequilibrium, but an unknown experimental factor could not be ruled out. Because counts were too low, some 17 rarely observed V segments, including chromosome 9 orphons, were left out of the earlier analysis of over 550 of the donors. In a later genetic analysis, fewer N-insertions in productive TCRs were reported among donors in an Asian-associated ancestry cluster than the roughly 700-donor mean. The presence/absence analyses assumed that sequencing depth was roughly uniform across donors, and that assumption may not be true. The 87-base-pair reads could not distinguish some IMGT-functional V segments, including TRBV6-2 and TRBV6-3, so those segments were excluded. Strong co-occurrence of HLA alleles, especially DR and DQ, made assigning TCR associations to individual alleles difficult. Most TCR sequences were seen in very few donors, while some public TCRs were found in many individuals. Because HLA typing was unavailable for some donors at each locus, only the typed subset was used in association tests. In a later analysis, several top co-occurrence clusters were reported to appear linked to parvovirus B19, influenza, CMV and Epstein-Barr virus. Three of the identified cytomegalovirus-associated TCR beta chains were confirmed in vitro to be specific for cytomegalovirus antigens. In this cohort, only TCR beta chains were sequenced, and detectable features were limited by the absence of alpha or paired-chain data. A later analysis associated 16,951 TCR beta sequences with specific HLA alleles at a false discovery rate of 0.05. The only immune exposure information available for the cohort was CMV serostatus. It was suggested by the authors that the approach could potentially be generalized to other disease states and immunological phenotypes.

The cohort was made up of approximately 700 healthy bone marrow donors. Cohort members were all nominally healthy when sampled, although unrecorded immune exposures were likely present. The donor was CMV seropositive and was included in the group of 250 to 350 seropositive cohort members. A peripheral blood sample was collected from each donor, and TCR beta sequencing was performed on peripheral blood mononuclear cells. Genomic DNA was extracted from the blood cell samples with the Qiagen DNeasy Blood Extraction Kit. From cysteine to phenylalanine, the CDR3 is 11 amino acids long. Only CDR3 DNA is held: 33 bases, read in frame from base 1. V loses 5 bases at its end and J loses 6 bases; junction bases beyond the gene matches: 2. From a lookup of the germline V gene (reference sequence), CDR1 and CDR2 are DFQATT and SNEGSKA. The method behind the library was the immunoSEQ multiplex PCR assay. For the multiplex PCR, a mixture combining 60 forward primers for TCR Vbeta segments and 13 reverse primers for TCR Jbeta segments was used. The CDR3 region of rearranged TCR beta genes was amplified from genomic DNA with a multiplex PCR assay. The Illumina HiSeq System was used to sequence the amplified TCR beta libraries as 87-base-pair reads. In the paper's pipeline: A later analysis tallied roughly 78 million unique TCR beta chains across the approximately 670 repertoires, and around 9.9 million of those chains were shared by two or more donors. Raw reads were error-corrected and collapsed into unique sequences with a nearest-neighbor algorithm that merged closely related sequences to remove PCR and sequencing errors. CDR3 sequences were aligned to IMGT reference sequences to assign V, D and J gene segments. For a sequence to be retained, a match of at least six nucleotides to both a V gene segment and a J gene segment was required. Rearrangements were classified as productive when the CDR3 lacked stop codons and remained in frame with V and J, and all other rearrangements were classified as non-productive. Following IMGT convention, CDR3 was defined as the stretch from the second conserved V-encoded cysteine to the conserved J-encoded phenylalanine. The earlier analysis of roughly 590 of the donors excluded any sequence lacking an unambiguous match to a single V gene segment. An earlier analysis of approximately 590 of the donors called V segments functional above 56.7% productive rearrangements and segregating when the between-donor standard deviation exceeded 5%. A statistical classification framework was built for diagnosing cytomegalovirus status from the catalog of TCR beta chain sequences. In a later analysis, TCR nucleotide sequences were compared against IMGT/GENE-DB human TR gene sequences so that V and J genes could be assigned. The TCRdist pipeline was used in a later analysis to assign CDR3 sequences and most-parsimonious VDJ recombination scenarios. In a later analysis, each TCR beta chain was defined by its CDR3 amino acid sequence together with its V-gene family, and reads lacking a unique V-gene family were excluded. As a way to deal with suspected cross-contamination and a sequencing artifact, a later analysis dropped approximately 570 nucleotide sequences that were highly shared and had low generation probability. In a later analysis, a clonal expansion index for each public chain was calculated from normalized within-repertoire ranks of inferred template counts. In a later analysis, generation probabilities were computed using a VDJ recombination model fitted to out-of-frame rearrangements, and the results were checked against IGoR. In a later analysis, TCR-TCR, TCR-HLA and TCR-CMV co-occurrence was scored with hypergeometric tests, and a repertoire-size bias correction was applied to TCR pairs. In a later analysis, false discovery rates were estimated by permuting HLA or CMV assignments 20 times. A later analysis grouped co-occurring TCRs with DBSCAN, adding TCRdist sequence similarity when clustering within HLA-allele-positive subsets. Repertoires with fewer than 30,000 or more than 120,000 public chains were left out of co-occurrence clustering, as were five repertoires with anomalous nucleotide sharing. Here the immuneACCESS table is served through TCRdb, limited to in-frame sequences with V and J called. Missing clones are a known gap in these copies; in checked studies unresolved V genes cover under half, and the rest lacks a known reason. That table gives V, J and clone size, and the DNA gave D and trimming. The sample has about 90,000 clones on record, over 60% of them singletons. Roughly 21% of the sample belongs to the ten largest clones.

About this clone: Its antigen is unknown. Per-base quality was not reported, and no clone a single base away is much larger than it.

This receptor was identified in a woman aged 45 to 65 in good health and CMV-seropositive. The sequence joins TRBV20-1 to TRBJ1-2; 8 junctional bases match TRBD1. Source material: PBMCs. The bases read TGCAGTGCTTCGGACAGGGATGGCTACACCTTC. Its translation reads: CSASDRDGYTF.